This TCR beta chain was obtained from a study of T cells in Graves' hyperthyroidism and ophthalmopathy. Study findings and constraints: The model's output predicted ophthalmopathy at a median of roughly 6 months prior to onset.

What was amplified from RNA transcripts were TCR beta CDR3 regions. The HTBI primer set served for first-round RT-PCR of the TCR CDR3. One entry per CDR3 protein results from TCRdb running MiXCR on the multiplex PCR reads. Among about 700,000 distinct CDR3 sequences, about 45% were seen once, and the ten largest hold less than 8.5%. This clonotype was observed a handful of times. The antigen remains unidentified. CDR3 length: 15 residues. Germline CDR1 reads SEHNR; CDR2 reads FQNEAQ (reference sequence). V lost 5 bases and J lost 4; bases outside the gene matches: 7. Uncontrolled infection, other autoimmune disease, pregnancy or lactation excluded patients.

The sequence came from an adult man with Graves' disease, either hyperthyroidism or ophthalmopathy (not recorded which). Sequences were obtained from peripheral blood or thyroid tissue (not recorded which). V and J are TRBV7-9 and TRBJ1-4; 7 bases match TRBD1. The CDR3 sequence is CASSTRGLGNEKLFF. The CDR3 nucleotides read TGTGCCAGCAGCACAAGGGGGCTGGGTAATGAAAAACTGTTTTTT.